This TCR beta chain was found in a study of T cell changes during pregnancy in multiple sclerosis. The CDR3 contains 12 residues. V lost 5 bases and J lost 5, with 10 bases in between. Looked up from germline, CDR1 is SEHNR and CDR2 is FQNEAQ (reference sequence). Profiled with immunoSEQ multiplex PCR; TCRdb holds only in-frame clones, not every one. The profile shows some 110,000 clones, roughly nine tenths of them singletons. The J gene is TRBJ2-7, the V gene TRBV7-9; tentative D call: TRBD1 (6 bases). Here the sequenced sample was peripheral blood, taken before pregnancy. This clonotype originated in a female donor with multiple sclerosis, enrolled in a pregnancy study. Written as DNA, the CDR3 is TGTGCCAGCAGCATCAGGACAGACGAGCAGTACTTC. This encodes CASSIRTDEQYF.